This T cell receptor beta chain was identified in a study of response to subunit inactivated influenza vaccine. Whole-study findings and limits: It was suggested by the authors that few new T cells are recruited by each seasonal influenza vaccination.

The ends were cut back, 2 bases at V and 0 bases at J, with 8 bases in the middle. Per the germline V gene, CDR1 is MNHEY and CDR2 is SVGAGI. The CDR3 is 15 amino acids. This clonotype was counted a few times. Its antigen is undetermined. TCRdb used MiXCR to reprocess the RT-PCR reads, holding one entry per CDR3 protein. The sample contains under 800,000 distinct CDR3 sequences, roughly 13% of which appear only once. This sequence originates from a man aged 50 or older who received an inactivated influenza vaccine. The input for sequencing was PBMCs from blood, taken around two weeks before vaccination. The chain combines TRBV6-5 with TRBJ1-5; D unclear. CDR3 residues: CASSYGRYSNQPQHF. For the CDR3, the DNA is TGTGCCAGCAGTTACGGCAGATATAGCAATCAGCCCCAGCATTTT.